The source of this T cell receptor beta chain is a study of brain T cells in children with intractable seizures. Libraries were prepared by immunoSEQ multiplex PCR; TCRdb keeps only in-frame clonotypes and omits some of them. The sample includes approximately 330,000 clones, roughly 92% seen only once; the top ten take approximately 5%. Time point meaning: blood from clinic visit 5 months post-surgery; TSC patient then seizure free. Findings of the study overall: Only CDR3 sequence similarity suggested viral specificity, without known HCMV serostatus. Pre-surgery blood may have been undersampled, hiding some clones.

Comment on this clone: Its cognate antigen is unknown.

Germline CDR1 reads SGDLS; CDR2 reads YYNGEE. This CDR3 region has 15 residues. The J segment lost 0 bases and the V segment lost 2 bases, leaving 2 bases of the junction unmatched. The input for sequencing was peripheral blood, taken about 5 months after surgery. The clonotype was recovered from a boy less than two years old with tuberous sclerosis and intractable seizures. This chain uses TRBV9 with TRBJ2-1; 7 bases line up with TRBD1. The CDR3 coding sequence is TGTGCCAGCAGCGTCGGGACAGTCTCCTACAATGAGCAGTTCTTC. It yields the protein CASSVGTVSYNEQFF. The variable domain in full, with the rest retrieved from reference TRBV9 and TRBJ2-1, is DSGVTQTPKHLITATGQRVTLRCSPRSGDLSVYWYQQSLDQGLQFLIQYYNGEERAKGNILERFSAQQFPDLHSELNLSSLELGDSALYFCASSVGTVSYNEQFFGPGTRLTVL.